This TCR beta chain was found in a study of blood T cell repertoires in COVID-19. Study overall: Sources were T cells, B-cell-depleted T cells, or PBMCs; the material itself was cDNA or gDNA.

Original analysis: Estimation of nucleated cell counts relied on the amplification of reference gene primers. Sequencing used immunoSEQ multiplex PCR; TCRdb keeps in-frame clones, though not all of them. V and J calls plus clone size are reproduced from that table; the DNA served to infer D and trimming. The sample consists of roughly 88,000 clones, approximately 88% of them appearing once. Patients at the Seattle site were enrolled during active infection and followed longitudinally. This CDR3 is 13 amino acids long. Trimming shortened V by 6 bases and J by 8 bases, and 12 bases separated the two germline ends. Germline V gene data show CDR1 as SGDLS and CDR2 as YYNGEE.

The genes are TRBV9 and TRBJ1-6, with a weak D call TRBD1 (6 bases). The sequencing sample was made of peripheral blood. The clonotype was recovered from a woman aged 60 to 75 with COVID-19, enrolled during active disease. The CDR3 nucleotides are TGTGCCAGCAACCGGGACACCTATTCACCCCTCCACTTT. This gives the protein CASNRDTYSPLHF.